A single sample is the source of the 12 T cell receptor beta chains below, sequenced in a study of blood T cell repertoires in COVID-19. This table comes from immunoSEQ multiplex PCR, and its TCRdb copy is limited to in-frame clones, with some not included. This sample has 100,000 to 150,000 clones, with approximately 85% found just once. The specimen sequenced was peripheral blood. These TCRs come from a woman of 80 years or more with COVID-19, enrolled during active disease.

The genes are TRBV28 and TRBJ1-2, with D unclear. CDR3 length: 14 amino acids. The germline gives CDR1 MDHEN, CDR2 SYDVKM. V was clipped by 4 bases and J by 5 bases, with 14 bases between them. Here the CDR3 DNA reads TGTGCCAGCAGTTCGACGACTGACGAATATGGCTACACCTTC. Translated, it gives CASSSTTDEYGYTF.

This chain's CDR3 is CASSVGGTAHNEQYF. DNA of the CDR3: TGCGCCAGCAGCGTAGGAGGGACCGCCCATAACGAGCAGTACTTC. The chain carries TRBV5-1 and TRBJ2-7; the D gene is possibly TRBD2 (6 bases). CDR1 is SGHRS, CDR2 YFSETQ, per germline. The CDR3 loop spans 15 amino acids. Deletions cut 4 bases from V and 5 bases from J, with 19 bases between.

This clone has only a few counts. This chain joins TRBV7-2 and TRBJ2-7, with a possible D match to TRBD2 (6 bases). The CDR3 runs to 17 residues. V was trimmed by 0 bases and J by 2 bases, leaving 17 bases between them. Germline CDR1 is SGHTA and CDR2 is FQGNSA. In DNA form, the CDR3 reads TGTGCCAGCAGCTTAGCGTGGAGCGGGTCGACCCCCTACGAGCAGTACTTC. Translating gives CASSLAWSGSTPYEQYF.

This sequence joins TRBV3-1 (or the pseudogene TRBV3-2) and TRBJ1-5; no firm D call. The CDR3 contains 12 residues. The V gene lost 4 bases and the J gene lost 9 bases, with 10 bases spanning the gap. Germline V gene sequence: CDR1 LGHDT, CDR2 YNNKEL (reference sequence). The CDR3 loop reads CASSPSLVPQHF. The CDR3 region has the DNA TGTGCCAGCAGCCCTAGTCTTGTGCCCCAGCATTTT.

The chain is built from TRBV5-8 and TRBJ2-6, with D perhaps TRBD2 (6 bases). The CDR3 has 15 residues. Trimming took off 2 bases at V and 4 bases at J, with 10 bases between the two ends. Germline V gene sequence: CDR1 SGHTS, CDR2 YDEGEE. The CDR3 protein is CASSFGRIGANVLTF. In DNA, the CDR3 is TGTGCCAGCAGCTTTGGGAGGATAGGGGCCAACGTCCTGACTTTC.

This clone was detected only a few times. The junction and the germline gene differ at one end; a read error may be behind it. The genes are TRBV14 and TRBJ2-7; 8 bases align to TRBD2. The germline V gene encodes CDR1 SGHDN and CDR2 FVKESK. The CDR3 consists of 15 residues. This chain's CDR3 is CASNQLSGLENEQYF. As DNA, the CDR3 is TGTGCCAGCAACCAATTATCGGGACTAGAGAACGAGCAGTACTTC.

The chain combines TRBV25-1 with TRBJ2-3; a possible D gene is TRBD2 (6 bases). The CDR3 has 16 amino acids. Germline V gene data show CDR1 as MGHDK and CDR2 as SYGVNS. Trimming pared 5 bases from V and 3 bases from J, leaving 18 bases between. As DNA, the CDR3 is TGTGCCAGCAGTTCTCCGGGAGTAGGGATGACAGATACGCAGTATTTT. Residues: CASSSPGVGMTDTQYF.

The chain links TRBV5-1 to TRBJ1-4, with D unresolved. V was trimmed by 4 bases and J by 6 bases, leaving 13 bases between them. The V gene's germline CDR1 is SGHRS and CDR2 YFSETQ. This CDR3 spans 14 amino acids. This chain's CDR3 is CASSPPNEDEKLFF. DNA of the CDR3: TGCGCCAGCAGCCCACCTAATGAGGATGAAAAACTGTTTTTT.

The table lists this clone with a count of one. V is TRBV3-1 (or the pseudogene TRBV3-2) and J is TRBJ1-2; tentatively, D is TRBD1 (6 bases). The CDR3 is 15 amino acids. Looked up from germline, CDR1 is LGHDT and CDR2 is YNNKEL (reference sequence). Trimming shortened V by 1 base and J by 4 bases, and 13 bases separated the two germline ends. The DNA of the CDR3 is TGTGCCAGCAGCCAAGCATGGGGGCCTAGCTATGGCTACACCTTC. Residues: CASSQAWGPSYGYTF.

The table lists this clone with a few counts. The gene calls are TRBV6-5 and TRBJ1-5, with TRBD1 matching 7 bases. Trimming removed 7 bases from V and 5 bases from J; junction bases left unmatched: 5. The CDR3 has 13 amino acids. The germline CDR1 and CDR2 sequences are MNHEY and SVGAGI. The CDR3 here is CASKRQGHQPQHF. CDR3 DNA: TGTGCCAGCAAAAGACAGGGCCATCAGCCCCAGCATTTT.

This clone was observed a few times. The rearrangement joins TRBV10-3 to TRBJ1-2; D remains unclear. Germline CDR1 and CDR2: ENHRY and SYGVKD. The CDR3 is 14 amino acids. V was shortened by 1 base and J by 8 bases, with 14 bases between the two germline ends. The CDR3 coding sequence is TGTGCCATCAGTGAGTACCGGGATCTGGGCGGCTACACCTTC. Its translation is CAISEYRDLGGYTF.

The chain combines TRBV18 with TRBJ1-1; D unclear. CDR3 length: 14 amino acids. With 3 bases removed from V and 1 base from J, the gap between germline ends came to 9 bases. CDR1 is KGHSH and CDR2 is LQKENI in the germline V gene. This CDR3 reads CASSPTRGNTEAFF. The CDR3 region has the DNA TGTGCCAGCTCACCTACGCGTGGGAACACTGAAGCTTTCTTT.